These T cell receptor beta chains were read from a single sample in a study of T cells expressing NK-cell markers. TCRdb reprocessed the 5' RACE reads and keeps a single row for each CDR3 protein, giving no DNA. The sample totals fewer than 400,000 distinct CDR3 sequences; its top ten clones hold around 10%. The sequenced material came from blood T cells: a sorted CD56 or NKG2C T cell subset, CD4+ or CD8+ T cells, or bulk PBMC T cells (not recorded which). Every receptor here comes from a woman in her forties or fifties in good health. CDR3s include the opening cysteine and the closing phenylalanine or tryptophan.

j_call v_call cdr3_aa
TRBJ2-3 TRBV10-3 CAISERTSGNTDTQYF
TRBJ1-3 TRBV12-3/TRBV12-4 CASSSPGGRGNTIYF
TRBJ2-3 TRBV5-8 CASRVGTRLTDTQYF
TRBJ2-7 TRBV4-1 CASSQERRGGVYEQYF
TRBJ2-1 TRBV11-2 CASSWERAGNEQFF
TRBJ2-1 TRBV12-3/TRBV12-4 CASSAGTSLSLQFF
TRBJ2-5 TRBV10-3 CAISGGTGAVETQYF
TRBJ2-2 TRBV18 CASSPRQILTTGELFF
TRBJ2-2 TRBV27 CASSFTSQGRNTGELFF
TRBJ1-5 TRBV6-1 CASRDRVGNQPQHF
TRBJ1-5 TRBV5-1 CASSFDGQINQPQHF
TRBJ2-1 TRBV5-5 CASRVMGNNEQFF
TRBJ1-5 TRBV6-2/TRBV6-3 CASSMTGFQPQHF
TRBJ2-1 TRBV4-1 CASSQDPPQTYNEQFF
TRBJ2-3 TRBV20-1 CSAREPLAGADTQYF
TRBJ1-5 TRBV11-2 CASSLGPQGRGTPQHF
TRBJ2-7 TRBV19 CASSWRDEQYF
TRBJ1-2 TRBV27 CASSFGGSYGYTF
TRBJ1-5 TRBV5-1 CASSLDGQANQPQHF
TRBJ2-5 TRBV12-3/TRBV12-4 CASSLAGETVGETQYF
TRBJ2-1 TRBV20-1 CSASFVSSHNEQFF
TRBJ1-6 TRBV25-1 CASSDTFSYSPLHF
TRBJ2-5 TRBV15 CATSRATFKETQYF
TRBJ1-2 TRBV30 CAWGDRVRGYTF
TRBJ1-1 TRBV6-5 CASSYSNLARGVTEAFF
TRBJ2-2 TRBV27 CASGTGPSGELFF
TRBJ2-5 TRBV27 CASSLRPSGQKETQYF
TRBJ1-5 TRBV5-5 CASSLAGTIQPQHF
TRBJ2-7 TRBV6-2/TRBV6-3 CASKHDSASYEQYF
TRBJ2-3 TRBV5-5 CASSPDRFTDTQYF
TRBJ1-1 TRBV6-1 CASSVDMNTEAFF
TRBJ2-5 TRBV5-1 CASRSRTSFQETQYF
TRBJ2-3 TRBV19 CASSIGRQDTQYF
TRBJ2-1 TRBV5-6 CASRGALYNEQFF
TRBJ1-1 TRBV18 CASSPGGSNTEAFF
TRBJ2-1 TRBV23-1 CAGPGTGYNEQFF
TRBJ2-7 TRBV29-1 CSVGAGVRFYEQYF